These 21 T cell receptor beta chains were all obtained from the same sample, sequenced in a study of response to subunit inactivated influenza vaccine. TCRdb reprocessed the RT-PCR reads via MiXCR and lists one record per CDR3 protein. The sample lists more than 600,000 distinct CDR3 sequences; roughly 20% were seen once. Specimen: PBMCs from blood, collected 4 to 6 days after vaccination. These TCRs come from a man in his fifties who received an inactivated influenza vaccine.

The chain recombines TRBV5-1 with TRBJ2-1, with TRBD1 matching 10 bases. J gave up 7 bases and V 0 bases, and 4 bases lay outside the gene matches. This CDR3 is built from 15 residues. Germline-derived CDR1 and CDR2 are SGHRS and YFSETQ. In DNA, the CDR3 is TGCGCCAGCAGCTTGGGACAGGGGGCGGAAAATGAGCAGTTCTTC. Amino acid sequence: CASSLGQGAENEQFF.

This clonotype was detected a few times. The rearrangement uses TRBV6-5 and TRBJ2-1; D not certain. Germline assignment: CDR1 MNHEY and CDR2 SVGAGI. CDR3 length: 14 amino acids. V shed 2 bases and J shed 0 bases, with 5 bases lying between them. CDR3 nucleotides: TGTGCCAGCAGTTACCGGATCTCCTACAATGAGCAGTTCTTC. Residues: CASSYRISYNEQFF.

The rearrangement uses TRBV7-6 and TRBJ2-1, with D possibly TRBD2 on 7 matching bases. CDR3 length: 17 amino acids. Germline V CDR1 and CDR2: SGHVS, FNYEAQ. The V end lost 5 bases, the J end lost 0 bases, and 17 bases lay between the germline ends. In DNA, the CDR3 is TGTGCCAGCAGCGCGGCGACAGGCGGGAGCTCCTACAATGAGCAGTTCTTC. Its translation is CASSAATGGSSYNEQFF.

The J gene is TRBJ2-5, the V gene TRBV20-1; D is undetermined. The CDR3 sequence is 12 residues long. The ends were cut back, 7 bases at V and 2 bases at J, with 11 bases in the middle. Germline V gives CDR1 DFQATT, CDR2 SNEGSKA (reference sequence). The CDR3 region is CSVKDVQETQYF. The CDR3 nucleotides read TGCAGTGTTAAGGACGTACAAGAGACCCAGTACTTC.

This clonotype occurred a few times. V usage is TRBV5-1 and J usage is TRBJ2-7; possibly TRBD1 for D (6 bases). Germline CDR1 is SGHRS and CDR2 is YFSETQ. With 5 bases removed from V and 3 bases from J, the gap between germline ends came to 21 bases. The CDR3 runs to 16 residues. The CDR3 nucleotides read TGCGCCAGCAGTCAGGGAGACTTCCGGGACAACTACGAGCAGTACTTC. Encoded protein: CASSQGDFRDNYEQYF.

The chain combines TRBV11-2 with TRBJ2-1; 11 bases line up with TRBD2. CDR1 is SGHAT, CDR2 FQNNGV, per germline. The CDR3 has 18 residues. V trimming: 0 bases; J trimming: 4 bases; junction bases outside the gene matches: 8. The CDR3 DNA is TGTGCCAGCAGCTTAGATGGTTCTAGCGGGAGGATTTACAATGAGCAGTTCTTC. Translated: CASSLDGSSGRIYNEQFF.

The rearrangement uses TRBV19 and TRBJ2-1; 8 nucleotides match TRBD1. The CDR3 sequence is 14 residues long. Germline values: CDR1 LNHDA, CDR2 SQIVND (reference sequence). V dropped 3 bases and J dropped 9; count of bases not matched to a gene: 7. The CDR3 sequence is CASSIRPGGGEQFF. DNA for the CDR3: TGTGCCAGTAGTATTCGTCCAGGGGGCGGTGAGCAGTTCTTC. Supplemented by reference TRBV19 and TRBJ2-1, the full variable domain reads DGGITQSPKYLFRKEGQNVTLSCEQNLNHDAMYWYRQDPGQGLRLIYYSQIVNDFQKGDIAEGYSVSREKKESFPLTVTSAQKNPTAFYLCASSIRPGGGEQFFGPGTRLTVL.

This clonotype was found a few times. This chain connects TRBV7-9 to TRBJ2-2; 7 bases align to TRBD1. The CDR3 runs to 16 residues. Trimming cost V 4 bases and J 2 bases; bases outside gene matches: 7. In germline, CDR1 is SEHNR, CDR2 FQNEAQ (reference sequence). Here the CDR3 DNA reads TGTGCCAGCAGCTCAGCCGGGACAGCCAACACCGGGGAGCTGTTTTTT. Translated, it gives CASSSAGTANTGELFF. The complete variable domain, with remaining parts taken from reference TRBV7-9 and TRBJ2-2, reads DTGVSQNPRHKITKRGQNVTFRCDPISEHNRLYWYRQTLGQGPEFLTYFQNEAQLEKSRLLSDRFSAERPKGSFSTLEIQRTEQGDSAMYLCASSSAGTANTGELFFGEGSRLTVL.

In nucleotides, the CDR3 is TGTGCCAGCAGCTGGAAGACAGCGCGCGTAGAGACCCAGTACTTC. Protein: CASSWKTARVETQYF. The V and J genes are TRBV5-8 and TRBJ2-5, with D possibly TRBD1 on 5 matching bases. V gave up 3 bases and J gave up 4 bases, with 16 bases separating them. Germline lookup yields CDR1 SGHTS and CDR2 YDEGEE. This CDR3 has 15 residues.

This sequence joins TRBV20-1 and TRBJ2-5; 8 bases are a match to TRBD2. Germline V lookup: CDR1 DFQATT, CDR2 SNEGSKA (reference sequence). V shed 2 bases, J shed 5 bases, and the junction held 4 bases outside the gene matches. The CDR3 runs 13 residues. CDR3 coding DNA: TGCAGTGCTAGAAACCCGGGGGGGGAGACCCAGTACTTC. It is translated as CSARNPGGETQYF.

The chain carries TRBV6-2 or TRBV6-3 and TRBJ1-5, with D possibly being TRBD1 (6 bases). Trimming cost V 5 bases and J 2 bases, with 19 bases left between them. This CDR3 spans 17 amino acids. Per germline, CDR1 MNHEY and CDR2 SVGEGT. In DNA, the CDR3 is TGTGCCAGCAGTCAGCGTCCGGGGGCCGGAGGCAATCAGCCCCAGCATTTT. Translation: CASSQRPGAGGNQPQHF.

The rearrangement joins TRBV28 to TRBJ2-7; TRBD2 matches 16 bases. The CDR3 totals 15 residues. The germline CDR1 and CDR2 sequences are MDHEN and SYDVKM. The trim removed 6 bases at V and 4 bases at J, leaving 3 bases unmatched. CDR3 amino acids: CASSGTSGGEYEQYF. The CDR3, as DNA: TGTGCCAGCAGCGGGACTAGCGGGGGGGAGTACGAGCAGTACTTC.

This clonotype was observed at least ten times. The chain couples TRBV20-1 to TRBJ2-1; 9 positions agree with TRBD2. V dropped 0 bases and J dropped 8; count of bases not matched to a gene: 5. CDR1 is DFQATT and CDR2 is SNEGSKA in the germline V gene (reference sequence). The CDR3 extends over 14 amino acids. CDR3 amino acids: CSARDRLADYEQFF. CDR3 in DNA: TGCAGTGCTAGAGATCGACTAGCGGATTATGAGCAGTTCTTC.

This clonotype was recorded a few times. The chain has TRBV27 and TRBJ2-7; TRBD1 matches at 7 bases. V was pared by 5 bases and J by 0 bases, with 4 bases of the junction left unmatched. CDR3 length: 14 residues. Per germline, CDR1 MNHEY and CDR2 SMNVEV (reference sequence). The chain's CDR3 is CASSPTGISYEQYF. CDR3 DNA: TGTGCCAGCAGTCCGACAGGGATCTCCTACGAGCAGTACTTC.

This chain joins TRBV4-1 and TRBJ1-5; D might be TRBD1 (6 bases). The CDR3 is 17 residues long. V lost 3 bases and J lost 0, with 15 bases in between. From germline, CDR1 is MGHRA and CDR2 YSYEKL. The DNA of the CDR3 is TGCGCCAGCAGCCATCGCCCAGGGGTCTCTAGCAATCAGCCCCAGCATTTT. It is translated as CASSHRPGVSSNQPQHF.

This chain uses TRBV29-1 with TRBJ2-3, with 7 bases aligning to TRBD1. Germline V CDR1 and CDR2: SQVTM, ANQGSEA. CDR3 length equals 16 residues. The ends lost 4 bases at V and 6 bases at J; junction bases unmatched: 16. DNA for the CDR3: TGCAGCGTTGGATCCAGGTGGGCAGGGGGAGCGGATACGCAGTATTTT. Amino acids: CSVGSRWAGGADTQYF.

The V and J genes are TRBV20-1 and TRBJ2-2; D call uncertain. Germline V gives CDR1 DFQATT, CDR2 SNEGSKA (reference sequence). The CDR3 extends over 14 amino acids. V lost 2 bases to trimming and J lost 1 base, with 8 bases between them. CDR3 DNA sequence: TGCAGTGCTAGAAGGTCAGAGAACACCGGGGAGCTGTTTTTT. Translated, it gives CSARRSENTGELFF.

The chain employs TRBV20-1 and TRBJ2-1; possibly TRBD2 for D (6 bases). Looked up from germline, CDR1 is DFQATT and CDR2 is SNEGSKA (reference sequence). V dropped 5 bases and J dropped 4 bases, with 18 bases sitting between them. This CDR3 has 15 residues. The CDR3, as DNA: TGCAGTGCTGCCCCTCCAGCGGGCCTTTACAATGAGCAGTTCTTC. This encodes CSAAPPAGLYNEQFF.

Ten or more counts support this clonotype. The V gene is TRBV20-1, the J gene TRBJ2-5; D is possibly TRBD2 (5 bases). CDR3 length: 12 residues. Germline CDR1 reads DFQATT; CDR2 reads SNEGSKA (reference sequence). The V end lost 6 bases, the J end lost 0 bases, and 8 bases lay between the germline ends. The CDR3, as DNA: TGCAGTGCCGACTACCACCAAGAGACCCAGTACTTC. Translated: CSADYHQETQYF.

This clonotype showed up just a few times. The V call is TRBV29-1, the J call TRBJ2-6; D unresolved. CDR1 and CDR2 (germline): SQVTM, ANQGSEA. The V end was cut by 1 base, the J end by 0 bases, with 10 bases between. The CDR3 has 16 residues. The CDR3 spells CSVEAPELSGANVLTF. CDR3 DNA: TGCAGCGTTGAAGCCCCCGAGCTCTCTGGGGCCAACGTCCTGACTTTC.

This clonotype was observed a few times. The chain combines TRBV5-6 with TRBJ2-7; weak D call: TRBD2 (5 bases). With 2 bases removed from V and 4 bases from J, the gap between germline ends came to 10 bases. Germline lookup yields CDR1 SGHDT and CDR2 YYEEEE. The CDR3 extends over 13 amino acids. The CDR3 reads CASSFLAEYEQYF. In DNA form, the CDR3 reads TGTGCCAGCAGCTTTCTAGCTGAATACGAGCAGTACTTC.